The source of this T cell receptor beta chain is a study of cytomegalovirus exposure and HLA in healthy donors. Profiling relied on immunoSEQ multiplex PCR, and the TCRdb table lists in-frame clones only, not all of them. Of about 130,000 clones in the sample, over 80% are singletons; the top ten hold about 6.4%. V was clipped by 0 bases and J by 2 bases; unmatched bases: 6. This CDR3 spans 16 amino acids. Per the germline V gene, CDR1 is LGHNT and CDR2 is FRNRAP. It was the roughly 120-subject validation cohort, separate from the roughly 700-subject first cohort, to which the donors belonged. The sequence was collected from a woman aged 25 to 39 in good health and CMV-seropositive. The sample was PBMCs. V and J are TRBV12-5 and TRBJ2-7, with 8 bases aligning to TRBD2. In nucleotides, the CDR3 is TGTGCTAGTGGTTTGGTACAGCGGGGGTCCGCCTACGAGCAGTACTTC. It translates to CASGLVQRGSAYEQYF.